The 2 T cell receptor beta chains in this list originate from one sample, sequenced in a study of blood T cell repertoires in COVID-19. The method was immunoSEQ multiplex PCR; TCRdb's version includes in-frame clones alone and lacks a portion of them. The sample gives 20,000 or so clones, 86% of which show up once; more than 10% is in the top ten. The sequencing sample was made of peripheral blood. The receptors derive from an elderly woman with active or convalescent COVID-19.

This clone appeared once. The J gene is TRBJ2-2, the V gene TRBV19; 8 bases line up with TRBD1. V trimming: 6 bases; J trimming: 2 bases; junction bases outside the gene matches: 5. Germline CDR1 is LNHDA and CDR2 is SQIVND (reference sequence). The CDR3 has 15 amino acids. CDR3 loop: CASSGQGDNTGELFF. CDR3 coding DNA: TGTGCCAGTAGCGGACAGGGAGACAACACCGGGGAGCTGTTTTTT.

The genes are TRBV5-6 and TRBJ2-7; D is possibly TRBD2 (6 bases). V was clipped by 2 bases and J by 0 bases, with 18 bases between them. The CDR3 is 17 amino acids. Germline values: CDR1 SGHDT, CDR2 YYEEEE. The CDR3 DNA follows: TGTGCCAGCAGCTTAAGAGGCGGGGCACTTAGCTCCTACGAGCAGTACTTC. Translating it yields CASSLRGGALSSYEQYF.